This TCR beta chain was identified during a study of cytomegalovirus exposure and HLA in healthy donors (dated by TCRdb to the late 2010s). Describing the broader study: An earlier analysis of some 550 of the donors reported about 250 Gb of sequence data and 117 million unique TCR beta sequences from about 179 million T cells. An early release that covered roughly 600 HLA-typed donors contained approximately 300 gigabases of sequencing data and tens of millions of unique TCR sequences. Of the roughly 400 genotyped donors, about 84% fell in the genetic ancestry cluster associated with self-reported Caucasian donors. The study aimed to test whether signatures of past pathogen exposure could be identified by cataloging public T cell receptors. Using immunosequencing, the study profiled T cell repertoires from approximately 700 subjects and related those repertoires to cytomegalovirus serostatus. Besides the first cohort of more than 650 subjects, a separate validation cohort made up of roughly 120 different subjects was used. To predict cytomegalovirus infection status, the study combined high-throughput TCR immunosequencing, statistical association of individual TCRs with disease status, and machine learning. A later analysis re-analyzed previously published TCR beta repertoires from approximately 670 donors and added high-resolution HLA genotyping to study TCR occurrence patterns. In the later analysis, no new phenotypic data were used to find candidate immune exposures; instead, reliance was placed on TCR beta sequences and their occurrence across donors. An earlier analysis of about 620 of the donors applied high-throughput TCR beta sequencing to assess whether each TCR beta V gene segment acted as functional or pseudogenic. Donor age, sex, ethnicity and CMV serostatus were compiled together with the repertoire data. Genome-wide SNP genotypes for about three fifths of the 666 donors were used in a later genetic analysis, which treated that subset as a discovery cohort. Every discovery cohort repertoire had been produced on one sequencing platform. Both class I and class II loci were covered by HLA typing, at four-digit resolution. The number of donors typed differed by locus, with 629-630 for A, B, C, DRB1 and DQB1, around 500 for DQA1, about 610 for DPA1, and under 490 for DPB1. Several DR-DQ haplotypes were handled as single units for association and clustering, since linkage in the cohort was strong. Among some 400 genotyped donors of the cohort, an average of roughly 230,000 unique TCR beta nucleotide sequences was sequenced per donor, of which about 18% were non-productive. Study-wide conclusions, independent of this receptor: A further reported finding was that TCR beta sequences accurately predicted the HLA-A and HLA-B alleles for most subjects in the first cohort. Most TCR sequences were observed very rarely across donors, whereas some public TCRs were present in many individuals. For the cohort, immune exposure information was limited to CMV serostatus. In a later analysis, some 18,000 TCR beta sequences were associated with specific HLA alleles at a false discovery rate of 0.05. About 17 rarely observed V segments, including chromosome 9 orphons, were excluded from the earlier analysis of a few hundred of the donors because counts were too low. A cluster of highly shared sequence variants was judged likely to represent a technical artifact of the sequencing pipeline. Correlated functional status among segregating V segments might reflect linkage disequilibrium, but an unknown experimental factor could not be ruled out. When HLA alleles, especially DR and DQ, strongly co-occurred, TCR associations were difficult to assign to individual alleles. In both the original and validation cohorts, the classifier was reported to diagnose cytomegalovirus status with high specificity and sensitivity. The presence/absence analyses assumed that sequencing depth was roughly uniform across donors, and that assumption may not be true. In vitro tests confirmed that a few of the cytomegalovirus-associated TCR beta chains recognize cytomegalovirus antigens. An association between a missense DCLRE1C variant and V-gene and J-gene trimming of TCR beta chains was found in a later genetic analysis and replicated in an independent cohort. Most CMV-associated TCR beta chains appeared to be HLA-restricted in a later analysis, and the HLA associations seemed to be driven largely by CMV exposure. The study gave a list of about 160 TCR beta chains associated with cytomegalovirus. Because HLA typing was unavailable for some donors at each locus, only the typed subset was used in association tests. In this cohort, only TCR beta chains were sequenced, and detectable features were limited by the absence of alpha or paired-chain data. Some IMGT-functional V segments, including TRBV6-2 and TRBV6-3, could not be told apart with the 87-base-pair reads, so those segments were excluded. According to a later genetic analysis, donors in an Asian-associated ancestry cluster had fewer N-insertions in productive TCRs than the approximately 700-donor mean. It was suggested by the authors that the approach could potentially be generalized to other disease states and immunological phenotypes. In a later analysis, several top co-occurrence clusters were reported to appear linked to parvovirus B19, influenza, CMV and Epstein-Barr virus. A later analysis found that HLA-associated TCR beta chains were more clonally expanded and had lower generation probabilities than equally common non-associated chains. In a later analysis, the rate of TCR association differed among HLA loci, with DRB1 alleles having the most associated TCRs and HLA-C alleles having the fewest. In an earlier analysis of a few hundred of the donors, most TCR beta V segments were observed in productive rearrangements about 87% or about 30% of the time, broadly matching IMGT annotations.

The cohort consisted of approximately 670 healthy bone marrow donors. At the time of sampling, all cohort members were nominally healthy, though unrecorded immune exposures were likely present. The donor tested CMV seronegative, placing the donor among the 300 to 400 seronegative members of the cohort. A peripheral blood sample was provided by each donor, and peripheral blood mononuclear cells were used for TCR beta sequencing. Genomic DNA extraction from the blood cell samples was performed with the Qiagen DNeasy Blood Extraction Kit. Looking up the germline V gene yields CDR1 LGHNA and CDR2 YNFKEQ. Measured from the cysteine to the phenylalanine, the CDR3 is 15 residues long. Only the CDR3 portion is preserved as DNA: 45 bases, with reading frame beginning at the first base. The library was produced with the immunoSEQ multiplex PCR assay. For the multiplex PCR, a mixture combining 60 forward primers for TCR Vbeta segments and 13 reverse primers for TCR Jbeta segments was used. The CDR3 region of rearranged TCR beta genes was amplified from genomic DNA with a multiplex PCR assay. Amplified TCR beta libraries were sequenced as 87-base-pair reads on the Illumina HiSeq System. In the authors' own workflow: In a later analysis, about 80 million unique TCR beta chains were counted across the 500 to 700 repertoires, and roughly 10 million of these chains were shared by at least two donors. Raw reads were error-corrected and collapsed into unique sequences with a nearest-neighbor algorithm that merged closely related sequences to remove PCR and sequencing errors. Alignment of CDR3 sequences to IMGT reference sequences was used to assign V, D and J gene segments. For a sequence to be retained, a match of at least six nucleotides was required to both a V gene segment and a J gene segment. Rearrangements were classified as productive when the CDR3 lacked stop codons and remained in frame with V and J, and all other rearrangements were classified as non-productive. CDR3 was defined by IMGT convention, running from the second conserved V-encoded cysteine to the conserved J-encoded phenylalanine. The earlier analysis of approximately 590 of the donors excluded any sequence lacking an unambiguous match to a single V gene segment. In an earlier analysis of roughly 600 of the donors, a V segment was called functional when productive rearrangements were above 56.7%, and segregating when the standard deviation between donors exceeded 5%. To diagnose cytomegalovirus status from the catalog of TCR beta chain sequences, a statistical classification framework was built. In a later analysis, V and J genes were assigned by comparing TCR nucleotide sequences against IMGT/GENE-DB human TR gene sequences. A later analysis assigned CDR3 sequences and most-parsimonious VDJ recombination scenarios with the TCRdist pipeline. In a later analysis, each TCR beta chain was defined by its CDR3 amino acid sequence together with its V-gene family, and reads lacking a unique V-gene family were excluded. To address suspected cross-contamination and a sequencing artifact, a later analysis removed 592 highly shared, low-generation-probability nucleotide sequences. For each public chain, a later analysis derived a clonal expansion index from normalized ranks of inferred template counts within each repertoire. In a later analysis, generation probabilities were computed using a VDJ recombination model fitted to out-of-frame rearrangements, and the results were checked against IGoR. Hypergeometric tests were used in a later analysis to score TCR-TCR, TCR-HLA and TCR-CMV co-occurrence, with a repertoire-size bias correction applied to the TCR pairs. In a later analysis, false discovery rates were estimated by permuting HLA or CMV assignments 20 times. In a later analysis, co-occurring TCRs were grouped using DBSCAN, and TCRdist sequence similarity was added for clustering within HLA-allele-positive subsets. For co-occurrence clustering, repertoires with fewer than 30,000 or more than 120,000 public chains were excluded, along with about five repertoires with anomalous nucleotide sharing. The table was pulled from immuneACCESS by TCRdb, which kept in-frame rearrangements only. Such tables lose some clones; where checked, under half of the loss comes from unresolved V genes, and the rest has no known cause. That table is the source of V, J and clone size, and D and trimming were worked out from the DNA. The sample profile shows approximately 120,000 clones; 60% to 80% of them were found once. 2.5% to 3.5% of the sample belongs to the ten largest clones.

Points on this clone: Its target antigen remains unknown. No much larger clone is present one base from it, and per-base qualities are unavailable.

Recombination joined TRBV4-2 with TRBJ2-5; no D segment can be confidently identified. The DNA end lines up better with TRBJ2-7; the J call may be wrong. Material: PBMCs. The clonotype comes from a woman aged 50 to 60 in good health and CMV-seronegative. At the DNA level, the sequence is TGTGCCAGCAGCCAAGGGTCGGAGTTTCCGTACGAGCAGTACTTC. It is translated as CASSQGSEFPYEQYF.